Listed here is a single TCR beta chain. It has no known antigen specificity. No base-level quality is on record; no much larger clone is a single base apart. The trial excluded patients who had a history of autoimmune disease or were on systemic immunosuppression. Peripheral blood for TCR sequencing was drawn from every dose cohort at baseline, at cycle 4 day 1 and at cycle 7 day 1. The samples were drawn from a first-in-human, open-label, multicenter phase I dose-escalation trial of ivuxolimab. The trial enrolled adults with locally advanced or metastatic head and neck squamous cell, hepatocellular, melanoma or renal cell carcinoma. Before TCR sequencing, CD4+ T cells and CD8+ T cells from peripheral blood were sorted into separate populations. V lost 6 bases and J lost 0 bases; the stretch between them is 6 bases long. Counted from cysteine to phenylalanine, this CDR3 has 13 amino acids. The sequence is cut down to CDR3 DNA, 39 bases in frame from base 1. CDR1 is given as ENHRY and CDR2 as SYGVKD, both from the germline V gene.

This entry belongs to a study of OX40 agonist ivuxolimab in advanced cancers. About the full investigation: Ivuxolimab, which targeted the costimulatory receptor OX40 (CD134), was an agonistic, fully human IgG2 monoclonal antibody. Intravenous ivuxolimab was administered to patients every 2 weeks at six dose levels: 0.01, 0.1, 0.3, 1.5, 3 and 10 mg/kg. Of the approximately 53 patients in dose escalation, about 20 had hepatocellular carcinoma, about 15 had melanoma, 9 had renal cell carcinoma and 9 had head and neck cancer. The dose-escalation cohort was 82.7% male with a mean age of around 62 years, ranging from roughly 20 to 80. Patients were allowed to have had prior anti-PD-1, anti-PD-L1 or anti-CTLA-4 therapy, and 40% to 45% of the dose-escalation patients had been treated with checkpoint inhibitors. Partial responses occurred in three dose-escalation patients, of whom one had hepatocellular carcinoma and two had cutaneous melanoma. Peripheral TCRbeta sequencing aimed to test whether ivuxolimab altered TCR sequence diversity and caused clonal T-cell expansion. The paper reports the monotherapy dose-escalation portion (N ≈ 52 patients) of the phase I ivuxolimab trial. Here is what the overall study found, with its caveats: At doses of 0.1 to 3.0 mg/kg, clonal expansion of both CD4+ and CD8+ blood T cells was observed from baseline to week 6. The antigen specificity of the peripheral T cells that underwent clonal expansion was not determined. Low levels of normalized T-cell clonal expansion were also seen in some patients who did not respond. After ivuxolimab, CD8+ T cells had more expanded clones than CD4+ T cells on average. In the 0.1-3.0 mg/kg groups, partial responders were among the patients with the lowest normalized peripheral clonal expansion, particularly in CD8+ T cells.

To sequence the TCRbeta CDR3 region, genomic DNA was isolated from the sorted cells. TCRbeta CDR3 regions were sequenced using the immunoSEQ Assay. TCRdb stores this immuneACCESS table with in-frame sequences only. Part of the clones is absent; in the studies checked, under half of the shortfall reflects unresolved V genes, and no reason is known for the rest. The sample table lists approximately 82,000 clones, roughly 85% of them with a count of one. The ten top clones hold roughly 2.5% of the sample. This material consisted of CD4+ or CD8+ T cells sorted from blood, taken in a trial of the OX40 agonist ivuxolimab. The sequence was obtained from an adult with an advanced solid tumor such as melanoma, head and neck, liver or kidney cancer. This sequence uses TRBV10-3 and TRBJ1-3, with an unclear D gene assignment. The CDR3 has the sequence CAIRAASGNTIYF. The DNA sequence is as follows: TGTGCCATCAGGGCAGCCTCTGGAAACACCATATATTTT.